This T cell receptor beta chain was captured in a study of CD8 T cells in ankylosing spondylitis. Study results and caveats: According to the report, clones linked to the disease were significantly enriched in matched synovial fluid samples taken from ankylosing spondylitis patients. What appeared characteristic of ankylosing spondylitis blood was a TCR beta motif of eight highly homologous variants.

This clonotype was observed at least ten times. What it binds is not known. Each CDR3 protein gets one entry after TCRdb re-called the 5' RACE reads with MiXCR. Of 240,000 or so distinct CDR3 sequences detected, 8.6% appear once; the ten largest clones hold nearly 7%. Trimming at V came to 5 bases and at J to 2 bases, leaving 17 bases not matched to a gene. The CDR3 is 21 residues long. Germline loops: CDR1 SGHAT, CDR2 FQNNGV. The clonotype was recovered from a male donor with ankylosing spondylitis or in good health (not recorded which). Input material: blood, either unsorted or a sorted T cell fraction (not recorded which). The rearrangement links TRBV11-2 to TRBJ2-3; 15 bases match TRBD2. Here the CDR3 DNA reads TGTGCCAGCAGCCCCGTTGTTGGGACTAGCGGGGGGACGTATACCACAGATACGCAGTATTTT. It yields the protein CASSPVVGTSGGTYTTDTQYF.